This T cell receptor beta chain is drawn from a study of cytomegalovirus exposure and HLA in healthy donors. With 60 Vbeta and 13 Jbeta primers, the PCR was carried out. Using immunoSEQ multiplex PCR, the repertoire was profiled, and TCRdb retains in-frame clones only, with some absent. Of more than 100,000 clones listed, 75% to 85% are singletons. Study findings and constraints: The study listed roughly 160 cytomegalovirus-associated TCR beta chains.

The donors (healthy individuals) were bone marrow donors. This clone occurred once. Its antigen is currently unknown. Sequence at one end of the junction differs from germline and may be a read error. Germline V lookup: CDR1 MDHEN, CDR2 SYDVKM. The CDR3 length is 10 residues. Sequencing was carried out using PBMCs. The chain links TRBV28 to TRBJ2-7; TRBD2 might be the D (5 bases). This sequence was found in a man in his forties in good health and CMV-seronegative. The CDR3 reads CATLGLSPNF. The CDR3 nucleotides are TGTGCCACCCTAGGACTGTCGCCGAACTTC.